The 29 T cell receptor beta chains reported below all come from one sample, sequenced in a study of response to subunit inactivated influenza vaccine. TCRdb itself ran the RT-PCR reads through MiXCR, one entry per CDR3 protein. The top ten clones hold around 9.6% of a sample with 860,000 or so distinct CDR3 sequences, roughly 20% of them seen once. The sample here was PBMCs from blood, taken roughly 5 days after vaccination. The receptors were sampled from a man aged 45-65 years who received an inactivated influenza vaccine.

The chain couples TRBV20-1 to TRBJ2-1; 8 bases align to TRBD2. The ends lost 2 bases at V and 6 bases at J; junction bases unmatched: 9. Germline assignment: CDR1 DFQATT and CDR2 SNEGSKA (reference sequence). There are 15 residues in the CDR3. CDR3 amino acids: CSARLSGVGVNEQFF. CDR3 coding DNA: TGCAGTGCTAGACTTAGCGGGGTAGGGGTCAATGAGCAGTTCTTC.

This clonotype was observed a handful of times. The chain has TRBV6-2 or TRBV6-3 and TRBJ2-2, with 16 nucleotides matching TRBD2. The germline gives CDR1 MNHEY, CDR2 SVGEGT. The CDR3 has 17 residues. The junction had 6 bases not matched to a gene; V was cut back by 6 bases and J by 5 bases. In DNA, the CDR3 is TGTGCCAGCAGGGGACTAGCGGGAGGGGTACGGACCGGGGAGCTGTTTTTT. As protein: CASRGLAGGVRTGELFF.

The CDR3 bases are TGCAGTGCTATCCGGTGGGAAAAACTGTTTTTT. It is translated as CSAIRWEKLFF. This rearrangement joins TRBV20-1 to TRBJ1-4; unclear D gene. With 4 bases removed from V and 8 bases from J, the gap between germline ends came to 8 bases. CDR3 size: 11 residues. CDR1 and CDR2 from the germline V gene are DFQATT and SNEGSKA (reference sequence).

V gene TRBV20-1 combines with J gene TRBJ2-1; D unresolved. Germline lookup yields CDR1 DFQATT and CDR2 SNEGSKA (reference sequence). The CDR3 contains 15 residues. The CDR3 here is CFARDRKSSYNEQFF. As DNA, the CDR3 is TGCTTTGCTAGAGATAGGAAGAGCTCCTACAATGAGCAGTTCTTC.

This clonotype came up a few times. The CDR3 is CSARATGIEQYF. In DNA, the CDR3 is TGCAGTGCTAGAGCGACAGGGATCGAGCAGTACTTC. The chain couples TRBV20-1 to TRBJ2-7; 7 bases match TRBD1. The junction had 3 bases not matched to a gene; V was cut back by 1 base and J by 6 bases. This CDR3 region has 12 residues. Germline loops: CDR1 DFQATT, CDR2 SNEGSKA (reference sequence).

The chain links TRBV11-2 to TRBJ1-2; tentatively, D is TRBD1 (6 bases). The length of the CDR3 is 15 residues. Germline CDR1 SGHAT, CDR2 FQNNGV. Trimming left V 1 base short and J 4 bases short, with 13 bases between. The CDR3, as DNA: TGTGCCAGCAGCTTAGGTGGGGGGCTTGTCTATGGCTACACCTTC. Translated, it gives CASSLGGGLVYGYTF.

A word on this clonotype: The junction departs from the called germline gene at one end, perhaps through a read error. V gene TRBV15 combines with J gene TRBJ2-3; 7 bases agree with TRBD2. The CDR3 runs 15 residues. Germline values: CDR1 LNHNV, CDR2 YYDKDF (reference sequence). In DNA, the CDR3 is TGTGCCACCAGCAGAGATCCTACTAGCGAACAAACTAGCGATTTT. As protein: CATSRDPTSEQTSDF.

The V and J genes are TRBV12-3 or TRBV12-4 and TRBJ1-2; TRBD1 is a possible D gene (6 bases). The CDR3 length is 13 residues. V lost 1 base and J 8 bases, leaving 11 bases between the germline ends. CDR3 protein: CASSLGTASGYTF. The CDR3 bases are TGTGCCAGCAGTTTAGGGACAGCTTCGGGCTACACCTTC.

The genes are TRBV7-9 and TRBJ2-7; a possible D gene is TRBD1 (6 bases). Trimming left V 6 bases short and J 0 bases short, with 15 bases between. CDR3 length: 15 amino acids. Germline V CDR1 and CDR2: SEHNR, FQNEAQ (reference sequence). The CDR3 loop reads CASSFIGQTSYEQYF. CDR3 DNA: TGTGCCAGCAGTTTTATAGGACAGACCTCCTACGAGCAGTACTTC. Full variable domain (outside the CDR3, taken from reference TRBV7-9 and TRBJ2-7): DTGVSQNPRHKITKRGQNVTFRCDPISEHNRLYWYRQTLGQGPEFLTYFQNEAQLEKSRLLSDRFSAERPKGSFSTLEIQRTEQGDSAMYLCASSFIGQTSYEQYFGPGTRLTVT.

The rearrangement uses TRBV5-4 and TRBJ2-1; 15 bases are a match to TRBD2. CDR3 length: 15 amino acids. Germline V lookup: CDR1 SGHNT, CDR2 YYREEE (reference sequence). The V segment lost 3 bases and the J segment 9 bases; nucleotides outside the gene matches: 4. CDR3 nucleotide sequence: TGTGCCAGCAGCTGGGGACTAGCGGGGGGAGGTGAGCAGTTCTTC. It encodes CASSWGLAGGGEQFF.

This clonotype was detected a few times. This chain connects TRBV5-1 to TRBJ2-7; the match to TRBD2 covers 8 bases. This CDR3 region has 16 residues. V shed 4 bases, J shed 0 bases, and the junction held 9 bases outside the gene matches. Germline V gives CDR1 SGHRS, CDR2 YFSETQ. CDR3 in DNA: TGCGCCAGCAGCAAGCAGGGACTAGACAGCTCCTACGAGCAGTACTTC. Translated: CASSKQGLDSSYEQYF.

V is TRBV10-2 and J is TRBJ2-7; perhaps TRBD1 as D (6 bases). CDR3 length: 12 amino acids. The germline V gene has CDR1 WSHSY and CDR2 SAAADI. V lost 7 bases and J 2 bases, leaving 9 bases between the germline ends. The CDR3 DNA sequence: TGCGCCAGCATTGGGGGCACCTACGAGCAGTACTTC. This translates into CASIGGTYEQYF.

V is TRBV10-3 and J is TRBJ2-3; 11 nucleotides line up with TRBD1. CDR1 is ENHRY, CDR2 SYGVKD, per germline. This CDR3 has 14 residues. V shed 6 bases, J shed 2 bases, and the junction held 1 base outside the gene matches. Here the CDR3 reads CAIRDRGPTDTQYF. DNA for the CDR3: TGTGCCATCAGGGACAGGGGGCCCACAGATACGCAGTATTTT.

V gene TRBV5-8 combines with J gene TRBJ1-1; no reliable D call. Trimming cost V 1 base and J 6 bases, with 13 bases left between them. This CDR3 has 14 residues. From germline, CDR1 is SGHTS and CDR2 YDEGEE. CDR3 residues: CASSLRGPRAEAFF. Here the CDR3 DNA reads TGTGCCAGCAGCTTGAGAGGACCCCGGGCTGAAGCTTTCTTT.

The V call is TRBV2, the J call TRBJ2-5, with 11 bases that match TRBD2. Germline CDR1 and CDR2: SNHLY and FYNNEI. Trimming at V came to 6 bases and at J to 2 bases, leaving 5 bases not matched to a gene. The CDR3 is made up of 15 amino acids. This CDR3 reads CASRDGTSGQETQYF. CDR3 in DNA: TGTGCCAGCAGGGACGGGACTAGCGGACAAGAGACCCAGTACTTC.

This clonotype was observed many times. The chain joins TRBV30 to TRBJ1-1; D is ambiguous. This CDR3 spans 13 amino acids. Germline CDR1 GTSNPN, CDR2 SVGIG (reference sequence). V was pared by 0 bases and J by 4 bases, with 9 bases between. CDR3 region: CAWSVGSRTEAFF. DNA for the CDR3: TGTGCCTGGAGTGTAGGCAGTCGCACTGAAGCTTTCTTT.

Only a few counts were recorded for this clonotype. The V gene is TRBV11-2, the J gene TRBJ1-5; D remains unclear. With 5 bases removed from V and 4 bases from J, the gap between germline ends came to 15 bases. CDR3 length: 15 amino acids. Per germline, CDR1 SGHAT and CDR2 FQNNGV. The CDR3 nucleotides are TGTGCCAGCAGCCCGATAGCCGGGAAAAATCAGCCCCAGCATTTT. This gives the protein CASSPIAGKNQPQHF. Together with reference TRBV11-2 and TRBJ1-5, the CDR3 gives the full variable domain: EAGVAQSPRYKIIEKRQSVAFWCNPISGHATLYWYQQILGQGPKLLIQFQNNGVVDDSQLPKDRFSAERLKGVDSTLKIQPAKLEDSAVYLCASSPIAGKNQPQHFGDGTRLSIL.

Here the CDR3 DNA reads TGTGCCAGCAGCTTAGGGACAGGGAGGAACACTGAAGCTTTCTTT. Its translation: CASSLGTGRNTEAFF. The chain recombines TRBV7-8 with TRBJ1-1; TRBD1 matches 8 bases. The CDR3 runs to 15 residues. Germline V lookup: CDR1 SGHVS, CDR2 FQNEAQ. Trimming at V came to 1 base and at J to 1 base, leaving 2 bases not matched to a gene.

V usage is TRBV12-3 or TRBV12-4 and J usage is TRBJ2-3; 7 nucleotides match TRBD2. CDR3 length: 18 residues. CDR3 protein: CTRSLASWGGWSSDTQYF. The CDR3 DNA reads as TGTACCCGCAGTTTAGCGTCCTGGGGGGGGTGGTCTTCAGATACGCAGTATTTT.

This clonotype was seen a handful of times. The V call is TRBV20-1, the J call TRBJ2-1; possible D gene TRBD2, 5 bases. The V gene's germline CDR1 is DFQATT and CDR2 SNEGSKA (reference sequence). V was clipped by 0 bases and J by 0 bases, with 12 bases between them. The CDR3 spans 16 residues. CDR3 in amino acids: CSARESSGSSYNEQFF. The CDR3 DNA reads as TGCAGTGCTAGAGAGTCGAGTGGGAGCTCCTACAATGAGCAGTTCTTC.

This clonotype has just a few counts. CDR3 DNA: TGCAGTGCTAGACCAAGGGCAGGGACAGAGACCCAGTACTTC. This encodes CSARPRAGTETQYF. The chain couples TRBV20-1 to TRBJ2-5; D is possibly TRBD1 or TRBD2 (5 bases each). CDR3 size: 14 residues. With 2 bases removed from V and 4 bases from J, the gap between germline ends came to 14 bases. Germline-derived CDR1 and CDR2 are DFQATT and SNEGSKA (reference sequence).

The sample holds many counts of this clonotype. The rearrangement links TRBV28 to TRBJ2-5; D unresolved. This CDR3 contains 14 residues. The V gene lost 6 bases and the J gene lost 1 base, with 12 bases spanning the gap. The germline CDR1 and CDR2 sequences are MDHEN and SYDVKM. The CDR3 DNA reads TGTGCCAGCAGCTTAGCTGGAACCCAAGAGACCCAGTACTTC. Translation gives CASSLAGTQETQYF.

This clonotype appeared a few times. This rearrangement joins TRBV29-1 to TRBJ1-1; TRBD1 is a possible D gene (6 bases). This CDR3 has 13 amino acids. The V and J ends lost 1 base and 1 base respectively, with 7 bases between them. Germline V lookup: CDR1 SQVTM, CDR2 ANQGSEA. The CDR3, as DNA: TGCAGCGTTGAAGGGACAGCGAACACTGAAGCTTTCTTT. This encodes CSVEGTANTEAFF.

This clonotype was detected many times. V usage is TRBV12-3 or TRBV12-4 and J usage is TRBJ2-7; 7 positions agree with TRBD2. The V segment lost 2 bases and the J segment 3 bases; nucleotides outside the gene matches: 7. The CDR3 runs 15 residues. The CDR3 DNA sequence: TGTGCCAGCAGTTTACTCGCGGGAGCCTACTACGAGCAGTACTTC. Protein sequence: CASSLLAGAYYEQYF.

This clonotype was recorded a few times. As DNA, the CDR3 is TGTGCCAGCAGGGTACAGGGGACTGATATTACGCAGTATTTT. It encodes CASRVQGTDITQYF. The chain employs TRBV12-3 or TRBV12-4 and TRBJ2-3, with D possibly matching TRBD1 (7 bases). The V gene lost 6 bases and the J gene lost 8 bases, with 18 bases spanning the gap. The CDR3 is 14 residues long.

The rearrangement links TRBV7-9 to TRBJ2-1; D might be TRBD1 or TRBD2, each matching 6 bases. The V end was cut by 5 bases, the J end by 6 bases, with 14 bases between. The V gene's germline CDR1 is SEHNR and CDR2 FQNEAQ (reference sequence). The CDR3 runs to 14 residues. In nucleotides, the CDR3 is TGTGCCAGCAGCCGCGAGGGGGGCCTCAATGAGCAGTTCTTC. Its protein is CASSREGGLNEQFF.

This clonotype was recorded at least ten times. The chain is built from TRBV4-2 and TRBJ2-7; D not resolved. V gave up 4 bases and J gave up 6 bases, with 10 bases separating them. The CDR3 sequence is 12 residues long. The germline gives CDR1 LGHNA, CDR2 YNFKEQ. CDR3 nucleotides: TGTGCCAGCAGCCCGGACGGATCCGAGCAGTACTTC. Translating it yields CASSPDGSEQYF.

This clonotype occurred a few times. This sequence joins TRBV7-2 and TRBJ1-5, with TRBD1 as a possible D gene (5 bases). The V end lost 5 bases, the J end lost 2 bases, and 13 bases lay between the germline ends. CDR3 length equals 15 residues. Germline values: CDR1 SGHTA, CDR2 FQGNSA. The CDR3, as DNA: TGTGCCAGCAGCCTAGTAGTGGGGGGCAATCAGCCCCAGCATTTT. The encoded protein is CASSLVVGGNQPQHF.

This clonotype was counted between two and nine times. The chain uses TRBV5-1 and TRBJ2-3; 8 nucleotides line up with TRBD2. Germline CDR1 and CDR2: SGHRS and YFSETQ. The CDR3 totals 14 residues. Trimming removed 5 bases from V and 3 bases from J; junction bases left unmatched: 5. The CDR3 nucleotides read TGCGCCAGCAGTAGCGGGGAGATAACAGATACGCAGTATTTT. Protein sequence: CASSSGEITDTQYF.